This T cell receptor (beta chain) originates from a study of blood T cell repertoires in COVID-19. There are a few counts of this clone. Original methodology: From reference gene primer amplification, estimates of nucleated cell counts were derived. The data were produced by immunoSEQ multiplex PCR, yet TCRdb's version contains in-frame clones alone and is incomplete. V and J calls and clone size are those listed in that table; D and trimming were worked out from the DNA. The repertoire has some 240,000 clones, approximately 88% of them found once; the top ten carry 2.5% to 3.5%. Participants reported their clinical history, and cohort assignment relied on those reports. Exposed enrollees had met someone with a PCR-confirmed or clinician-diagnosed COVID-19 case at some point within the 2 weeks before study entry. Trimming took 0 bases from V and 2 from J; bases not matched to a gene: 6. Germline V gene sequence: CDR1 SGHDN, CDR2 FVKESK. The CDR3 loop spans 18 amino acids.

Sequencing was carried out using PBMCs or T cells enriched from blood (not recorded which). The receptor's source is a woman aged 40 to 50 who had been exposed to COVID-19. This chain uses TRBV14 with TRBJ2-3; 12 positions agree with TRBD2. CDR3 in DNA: TGTGCCAGCAGCCAAGAGTTCGGACTAGCGGGAACCACAGATACGCAGTATTTT. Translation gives CASSQEFGLAGTTDTQYF.